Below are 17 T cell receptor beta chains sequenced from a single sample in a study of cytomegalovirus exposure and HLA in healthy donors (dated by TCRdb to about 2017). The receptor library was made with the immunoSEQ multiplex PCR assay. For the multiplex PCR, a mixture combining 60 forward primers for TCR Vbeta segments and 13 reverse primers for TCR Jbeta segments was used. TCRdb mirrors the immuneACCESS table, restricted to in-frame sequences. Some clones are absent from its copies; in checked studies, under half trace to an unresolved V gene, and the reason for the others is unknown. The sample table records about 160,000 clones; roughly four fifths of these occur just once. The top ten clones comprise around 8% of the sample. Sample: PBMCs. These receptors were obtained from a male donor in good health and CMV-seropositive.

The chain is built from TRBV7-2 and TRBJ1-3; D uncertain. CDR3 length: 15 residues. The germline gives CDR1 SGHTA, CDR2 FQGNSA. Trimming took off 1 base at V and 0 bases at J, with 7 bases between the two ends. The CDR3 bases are TGTGCCAGCAGCTTAGGTGCTAGCTCTGGAAACACCATATATTTT. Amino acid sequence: CASSLGASSGNTIYF.

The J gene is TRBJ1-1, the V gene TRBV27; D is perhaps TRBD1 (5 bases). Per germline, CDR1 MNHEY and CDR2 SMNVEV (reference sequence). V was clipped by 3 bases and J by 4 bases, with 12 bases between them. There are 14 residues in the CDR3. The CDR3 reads CASSLGGIGTEAFF. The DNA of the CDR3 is TGTGCCAGCAGTTTGGGGGGTATAGGCACTGAAGCTTTCTTT.

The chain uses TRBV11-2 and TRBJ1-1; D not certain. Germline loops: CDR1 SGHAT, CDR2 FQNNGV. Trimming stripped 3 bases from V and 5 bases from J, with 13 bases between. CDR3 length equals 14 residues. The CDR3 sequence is CASSFGWRGTEAFF. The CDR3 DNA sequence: TGTGCCAGCAGCTTCGGCTGGAGAGGAACTGAAGCTTTCTTT.

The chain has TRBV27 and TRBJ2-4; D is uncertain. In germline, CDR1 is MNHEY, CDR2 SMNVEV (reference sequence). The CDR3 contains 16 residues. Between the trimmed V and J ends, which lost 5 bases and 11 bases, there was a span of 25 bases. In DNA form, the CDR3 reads TGTGCCAGCAGTCCCCACAAAACCGACAAGCCTGTGCTTCAGTACTTC. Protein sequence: CASSPHKTDKPVLQYF.

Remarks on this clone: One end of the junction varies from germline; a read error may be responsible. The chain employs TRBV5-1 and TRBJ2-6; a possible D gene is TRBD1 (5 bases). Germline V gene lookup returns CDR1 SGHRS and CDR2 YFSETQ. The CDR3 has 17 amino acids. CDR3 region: CASSLRTVSSGANGLTF. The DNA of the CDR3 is TGCGCCAGCAGCTTGAGGACGGTGAGCTCTGGGGCCAACGGCCTGACTTTC.

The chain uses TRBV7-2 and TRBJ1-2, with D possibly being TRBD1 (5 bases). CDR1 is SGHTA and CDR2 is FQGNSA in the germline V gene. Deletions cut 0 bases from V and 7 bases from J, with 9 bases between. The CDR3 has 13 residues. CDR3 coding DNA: TGTGCCAGCAGCTTAGCTAAACAGGTTGGCTACACCTTC. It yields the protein CASSLAKQVGYTF.

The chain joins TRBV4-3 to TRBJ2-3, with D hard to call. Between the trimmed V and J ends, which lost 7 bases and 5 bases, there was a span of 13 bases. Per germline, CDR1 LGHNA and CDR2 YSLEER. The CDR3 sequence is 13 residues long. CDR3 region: CASIRIGEDTQYF. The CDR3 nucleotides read TGCGCCAGCATACGTATAGGAGAAGATACGCAGTATTTT.

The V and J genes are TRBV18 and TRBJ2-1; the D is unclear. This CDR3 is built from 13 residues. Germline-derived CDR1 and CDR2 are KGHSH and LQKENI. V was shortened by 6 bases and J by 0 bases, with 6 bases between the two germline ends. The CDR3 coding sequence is TGTGCCAGCTCGAGGAGCTCCTACAATGAGCAGTTCTTC. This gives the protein CASSRSSYNEQFF.

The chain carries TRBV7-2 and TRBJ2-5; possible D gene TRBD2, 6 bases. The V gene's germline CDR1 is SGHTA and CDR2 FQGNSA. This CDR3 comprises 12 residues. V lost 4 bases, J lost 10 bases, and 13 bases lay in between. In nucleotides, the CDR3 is TGTGCCAGCAGCTCCAATCGGGAGTGCCAGTACTTC. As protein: CASSSNRECQYF.

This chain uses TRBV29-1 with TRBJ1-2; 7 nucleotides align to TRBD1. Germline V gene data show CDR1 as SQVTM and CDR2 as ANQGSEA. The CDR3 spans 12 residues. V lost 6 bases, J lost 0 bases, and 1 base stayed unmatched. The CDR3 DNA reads TGCAGCGTGGGACAGACTAACTATGGCTACACCTTC. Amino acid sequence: CSVGQTNYGYTF.

The CDR3 region is CASSPRQAANTGELFF. The CDR3 coding sequence is TGTGCCAGCTCACCACGACAGGCCGCGAACACCGGGGAGCTGTTTTTT. V and J are TRBV18 and TRBJ2-2, with a weak D call TRBD1 (6 bases). Germline lookup yields CDR1 KGHSH and CDR2 LQKENI. The CDR3 consists of 16 residues. Trimming took 1 base from V and 0 from J, leaving 9 bases between them.

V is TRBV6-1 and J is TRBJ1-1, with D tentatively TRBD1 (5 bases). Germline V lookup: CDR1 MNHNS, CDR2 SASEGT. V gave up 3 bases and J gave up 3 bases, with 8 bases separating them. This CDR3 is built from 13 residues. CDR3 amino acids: CASSEGLHTEAFF. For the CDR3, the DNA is TGTGCCAGCAGTGAGGGACTCCACACTGAAGCTTTCTTT.

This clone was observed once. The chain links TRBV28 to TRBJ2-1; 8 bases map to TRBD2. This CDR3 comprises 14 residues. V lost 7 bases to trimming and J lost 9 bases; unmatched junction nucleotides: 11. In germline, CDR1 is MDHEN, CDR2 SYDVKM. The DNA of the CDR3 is TGTGCCAGCAAAAGCGGGGCGGGACTAGTTGAGCAGTTCTTC. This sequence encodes CASKSGAGLVEQFF.

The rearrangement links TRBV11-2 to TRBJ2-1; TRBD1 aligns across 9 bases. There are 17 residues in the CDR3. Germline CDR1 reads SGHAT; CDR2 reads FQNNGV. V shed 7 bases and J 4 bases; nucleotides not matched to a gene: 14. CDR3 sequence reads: CASNYVPGQGKYNEQFF. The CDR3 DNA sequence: TGTGCCAGCAACTACGTACCGGGACAGGGAAAATACAATGAGCAGTTCTTC.

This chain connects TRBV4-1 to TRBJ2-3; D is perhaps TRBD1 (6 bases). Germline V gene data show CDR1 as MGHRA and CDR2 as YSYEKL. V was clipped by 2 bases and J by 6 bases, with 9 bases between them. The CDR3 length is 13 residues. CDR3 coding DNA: TGCGCCAGCAGCCAATTGGGGGCGGATACGCAGTATTTT. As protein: CASSQLGADTQYF.

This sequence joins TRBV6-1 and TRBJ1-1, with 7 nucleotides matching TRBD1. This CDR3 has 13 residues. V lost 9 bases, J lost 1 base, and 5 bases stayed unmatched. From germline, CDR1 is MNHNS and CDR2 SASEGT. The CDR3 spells CASNRDRNTEAFF. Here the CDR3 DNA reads TGTGCCAGTAACCGGGACAGGAACACTGAAGCTTTCTTT.

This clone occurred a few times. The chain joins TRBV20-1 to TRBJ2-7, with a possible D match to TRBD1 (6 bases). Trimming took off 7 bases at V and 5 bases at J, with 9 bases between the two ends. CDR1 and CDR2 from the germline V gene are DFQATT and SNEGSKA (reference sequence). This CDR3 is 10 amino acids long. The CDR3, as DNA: TGCAGTGGCCACAGGGACGAGCAGTACTTC. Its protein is CSGHRDEQYF.